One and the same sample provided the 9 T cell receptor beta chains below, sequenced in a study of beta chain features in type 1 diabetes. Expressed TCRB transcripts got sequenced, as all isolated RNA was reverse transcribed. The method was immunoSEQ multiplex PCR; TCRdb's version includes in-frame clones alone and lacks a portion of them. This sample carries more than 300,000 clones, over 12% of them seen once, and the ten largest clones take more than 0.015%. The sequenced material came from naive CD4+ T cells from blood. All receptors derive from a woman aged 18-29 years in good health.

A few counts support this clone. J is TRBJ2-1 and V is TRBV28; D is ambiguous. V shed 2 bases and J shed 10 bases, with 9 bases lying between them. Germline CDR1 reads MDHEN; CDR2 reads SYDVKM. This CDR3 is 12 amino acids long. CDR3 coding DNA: TGTGCCAGCAGTTTAAGACACCGCGAGCAGTTCTTC. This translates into CASSLRHREQFF.

The CDR3: CASRNGQGNTEAFF. The CDR3 region has the DNA TGTGCCAGCAGGAATGGACAGGGGAACACTGAAGCTTTCTTT. V usage is TRBV28 and J usage is TRBJ1-1; TRBD1 matches 8 bases. The germline V gene encodes CDR1 MDHEN and CDR2 SYDVKM. V shed 6 bases and J 1 base; nucleotides not matched to a gene: 4. CDR3 length: 14 residues. Based on the CDR3 plus reference TRBV28 and TRBJ1-1, the full variable domain is DVKVTQSSRYLVKRTGEKVFLECVQDMDHENMFWYRQDPGLGLRLIYFSYDVKMKEKGDIPEGYSVSREKKERFSLILESASTNQTSMYLCASRNGQGNTEAFFGQGTRLTVV.

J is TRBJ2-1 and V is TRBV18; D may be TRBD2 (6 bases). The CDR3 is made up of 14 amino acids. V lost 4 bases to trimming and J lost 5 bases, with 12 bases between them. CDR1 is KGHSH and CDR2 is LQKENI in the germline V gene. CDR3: CASSLGLSDNEQFF. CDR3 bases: TGTGCCAGCTCACTGGGACTCAGTGACAATGAGCAGTTCTTC.

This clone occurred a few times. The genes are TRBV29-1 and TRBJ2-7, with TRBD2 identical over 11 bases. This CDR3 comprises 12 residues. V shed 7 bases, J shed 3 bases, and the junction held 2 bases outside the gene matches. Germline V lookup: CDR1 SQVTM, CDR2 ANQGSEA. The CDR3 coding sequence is TGCAGCGGGCTAGCGGGAGGCTACGAGCAGTACTTC. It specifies CSGLAGGYEQYF.

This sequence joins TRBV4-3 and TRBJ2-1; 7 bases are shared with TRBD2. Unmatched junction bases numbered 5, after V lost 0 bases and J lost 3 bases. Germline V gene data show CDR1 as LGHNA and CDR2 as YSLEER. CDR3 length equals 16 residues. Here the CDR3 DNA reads TGCGCCAGCAGCCAAGATCCAGCGGGAATCTACAATGAGCAGTTCTTC. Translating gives CASSQDPAGIYNEQFF.

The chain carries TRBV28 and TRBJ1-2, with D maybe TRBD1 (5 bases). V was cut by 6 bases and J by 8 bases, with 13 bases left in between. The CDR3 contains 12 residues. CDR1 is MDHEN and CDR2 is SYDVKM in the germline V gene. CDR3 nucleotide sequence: TGTGCCAGCAGCTTTGGGGCGGACGGCTACACCTTC. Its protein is CASSFGADGYTF.

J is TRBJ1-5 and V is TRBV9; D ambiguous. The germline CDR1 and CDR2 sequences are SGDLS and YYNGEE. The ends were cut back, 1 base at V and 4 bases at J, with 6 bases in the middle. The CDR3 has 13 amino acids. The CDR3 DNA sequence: TGTGCCAGCAGCGTACAGGCTAATCAGCCCCAGCATTTT. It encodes CASSVQANQPQHF.

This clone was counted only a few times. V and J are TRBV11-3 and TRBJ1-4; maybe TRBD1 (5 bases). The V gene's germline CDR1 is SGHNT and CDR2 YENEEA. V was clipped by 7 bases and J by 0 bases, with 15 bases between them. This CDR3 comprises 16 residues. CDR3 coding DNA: TGTGCCAGCAAGGTTCAGGGAGGAACAACTAATGAAAAACTGTTTTTT. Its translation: CASKVQGGTTNEKLFF.

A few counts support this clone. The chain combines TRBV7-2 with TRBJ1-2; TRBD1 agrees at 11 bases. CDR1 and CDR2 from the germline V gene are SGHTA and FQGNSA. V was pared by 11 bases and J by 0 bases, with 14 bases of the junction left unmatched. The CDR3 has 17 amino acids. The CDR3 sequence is CAGSPGTGGLANYGYTF. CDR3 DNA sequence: TGTGCCGGGTCACCCGGGACAGGGGGGTTAGCTAACTATGGCTACACCTTC.